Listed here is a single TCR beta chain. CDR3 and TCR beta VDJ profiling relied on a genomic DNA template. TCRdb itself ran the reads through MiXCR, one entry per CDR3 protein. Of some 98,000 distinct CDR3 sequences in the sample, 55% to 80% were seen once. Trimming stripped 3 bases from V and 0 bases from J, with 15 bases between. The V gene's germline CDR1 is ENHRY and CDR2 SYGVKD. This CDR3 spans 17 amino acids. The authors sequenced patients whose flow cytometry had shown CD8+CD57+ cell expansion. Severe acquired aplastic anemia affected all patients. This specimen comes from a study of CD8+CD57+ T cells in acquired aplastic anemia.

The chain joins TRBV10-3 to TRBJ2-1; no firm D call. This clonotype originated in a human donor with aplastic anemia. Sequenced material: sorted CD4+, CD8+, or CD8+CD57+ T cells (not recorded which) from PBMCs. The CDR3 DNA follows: TGTGCCATCAGTGAAGGTCCTAGGACCCACTCCTACAATGAGCAGTTCTTC. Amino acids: CAISEGPRTHSYNEQFF.